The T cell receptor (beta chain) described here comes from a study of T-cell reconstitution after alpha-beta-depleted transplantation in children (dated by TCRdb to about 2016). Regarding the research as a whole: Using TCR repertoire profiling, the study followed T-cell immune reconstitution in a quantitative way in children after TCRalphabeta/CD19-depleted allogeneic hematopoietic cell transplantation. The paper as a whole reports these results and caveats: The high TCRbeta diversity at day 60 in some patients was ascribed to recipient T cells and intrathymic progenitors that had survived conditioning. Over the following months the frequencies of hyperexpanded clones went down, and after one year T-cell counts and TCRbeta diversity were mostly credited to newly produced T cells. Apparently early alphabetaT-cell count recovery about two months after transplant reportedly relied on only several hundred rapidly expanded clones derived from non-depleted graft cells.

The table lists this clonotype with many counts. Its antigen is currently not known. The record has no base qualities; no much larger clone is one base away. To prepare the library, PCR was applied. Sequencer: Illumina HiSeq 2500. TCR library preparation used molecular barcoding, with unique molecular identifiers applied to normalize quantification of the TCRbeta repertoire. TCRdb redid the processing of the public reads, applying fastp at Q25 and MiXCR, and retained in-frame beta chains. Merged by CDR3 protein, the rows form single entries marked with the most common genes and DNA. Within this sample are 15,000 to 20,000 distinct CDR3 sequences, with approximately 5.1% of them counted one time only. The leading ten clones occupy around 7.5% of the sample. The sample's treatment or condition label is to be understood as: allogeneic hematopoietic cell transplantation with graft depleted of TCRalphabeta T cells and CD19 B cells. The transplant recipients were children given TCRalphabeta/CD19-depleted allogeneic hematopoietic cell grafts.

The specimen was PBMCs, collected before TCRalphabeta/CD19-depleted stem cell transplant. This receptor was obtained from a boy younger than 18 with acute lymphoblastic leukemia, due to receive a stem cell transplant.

The DNA sequence is as follows: TGTGCCAGCAGCTTAGGGAGGACAGTCTCCTATAATTCACCCCTCCACTTT. It translates as CASSLGRTVSYNSPLHF. Rearrangement joined TRBV7-9 to TRBJ1-6; TRBD1 could be the D gene, as 6 bases match. Measured from the cysteine to the phenylalanine, the CDR3 is 17 residues long. The DNA shown is the 51-base CDR3, in frame from base 1. Trimming costs V 1 base and J 0 bases, and their ends lie 10 bases apart. CDR1 SEHNR and CDR2 FQNEAQ are derived from the germline V gene (reference sequence).